What follows describes a single T cell receptor (beta chain). Antigen specificity is unknown. The data were taken from a study of OX40 agonist ivuxolimab in advanced cancers. The overall study: Ivuxolimab is a fully human IgG2 antibody that activates OX40 (CD134). General study findings and limits: Researchers report that CD8+ T cells had, on average, more expanded clones than CD4+. Certain nonresponders likewise exhibited a low normalized T-cell clonal expansion.

The CDR3 has 16 amino acids. The V and J ends lost 5 bases and 0 bases respectively, with 17 bases between them. From germline, CDR1 is ENHRY and CDR2 SYGVKD. Produced via immunoSEQ multiplex PCR; TCRdb's table is partial and in-frame only. The sample contains 54,000 or so clones, over 70% of which appear only once. Sequencing was performed on CD4+ or CD8+ T cells sorted from blood, taken in a trial of the OX40 agonist ivuxolimab. This TCR was sampled from an adult with an advanced solid tumor such as melanoma, head and neck, liver or kidney cancer. The chain joins TRBV10-3 to TRBJ2-7; TRBD1 or TRBD2 may be the D gene (5 bases each). This CDR3 is CAISFAGTENSYEQYF. Here the CDR3 DNA reads TGTGCCATCAGTTTCGCCGGGACGGAGAACTCCTACGAGCAGTACTTC.